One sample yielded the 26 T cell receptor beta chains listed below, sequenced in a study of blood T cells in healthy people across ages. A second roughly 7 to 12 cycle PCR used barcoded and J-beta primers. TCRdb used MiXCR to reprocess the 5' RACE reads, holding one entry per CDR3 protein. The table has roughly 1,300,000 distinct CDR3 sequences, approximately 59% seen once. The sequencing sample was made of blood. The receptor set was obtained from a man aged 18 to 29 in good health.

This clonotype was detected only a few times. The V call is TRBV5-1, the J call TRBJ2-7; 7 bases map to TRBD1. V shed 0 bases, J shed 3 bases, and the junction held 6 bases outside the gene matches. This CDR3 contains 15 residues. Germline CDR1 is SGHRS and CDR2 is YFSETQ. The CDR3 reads CASSLGIGGGYEQYF. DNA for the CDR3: TGCGCCAGCAGCTTGGGTATAGGGGGCGGCTACGAGCAGTACTTC.

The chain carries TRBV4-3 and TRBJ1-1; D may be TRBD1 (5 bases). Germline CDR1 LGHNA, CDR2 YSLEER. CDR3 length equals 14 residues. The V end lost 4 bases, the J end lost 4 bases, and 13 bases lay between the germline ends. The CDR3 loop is CASSLGGMITEAFF. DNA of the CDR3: TGCGCCAGCAGCCTCGGGGGGATGATCACTGAAGCTTTCTTT.

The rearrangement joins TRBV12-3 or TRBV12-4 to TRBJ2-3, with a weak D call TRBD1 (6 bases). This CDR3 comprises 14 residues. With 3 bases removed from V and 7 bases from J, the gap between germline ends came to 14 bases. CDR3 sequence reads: CASSFPSQGNTQYF. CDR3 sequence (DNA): TGTGCCAGCAGTTTTCCCTCACAGGGTAATACGCAGTATTTT.

CDR3 nucleotides: TGTGCCAGCAGTGAAGCCGGACAGGGGGAATATTACGAGCAGTACTTC. This codes for CASSEAGQGEYYEQYF. The V call is TRBV25-1, the J call TRBJ2-7, with 10 nucleotides matching TRBD1. Germline assignment: CDR1 MGHDK and CDR2 SYGVNS. The CDR3 has 16 amino acids. The V and J ends lost 2 bases and 4 bases, in that order; junction bases with no gene match: 8.

Here the CDR3 reads CASSVWGGKVEAFF. The CDR3 DNA follows: TGTGCCAGCAGTGTTTGGGGGGGGAAGGTTGAAGCTTTCTTT. The chain carries TRBV6-1 and TRBJ1-1; maybe TRBD1 (5 bases). Trimming took 4 bases from V and 7 from J, leaving 16 bases between them. CDR3 length: 14 residues. Germline CDR1 is MNHNS and CDR2 is SASEGT.

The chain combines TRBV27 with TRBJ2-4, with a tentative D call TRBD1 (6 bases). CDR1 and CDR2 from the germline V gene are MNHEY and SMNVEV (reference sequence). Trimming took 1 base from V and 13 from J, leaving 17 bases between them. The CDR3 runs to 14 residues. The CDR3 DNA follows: TGTGCCAGCAGTTTATGGACAGACAGAAATGAGCAGTACTTC. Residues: CASSLWTDRNEQYF.

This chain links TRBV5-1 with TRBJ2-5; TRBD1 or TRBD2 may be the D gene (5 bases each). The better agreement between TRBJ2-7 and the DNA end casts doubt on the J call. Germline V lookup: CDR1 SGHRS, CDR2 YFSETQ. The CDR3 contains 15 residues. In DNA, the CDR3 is TGCGCCAGCAGCTTGGGGTCCGGGGCATCGTACGAGCAGTACTTC. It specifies CASSLGSGASYEQYF.

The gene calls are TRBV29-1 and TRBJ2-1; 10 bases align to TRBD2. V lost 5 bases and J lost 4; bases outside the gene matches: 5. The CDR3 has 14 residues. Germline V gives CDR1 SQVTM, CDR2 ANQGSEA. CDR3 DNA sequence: TGCAGCGTTAAGAGCGGGGGGGCTTACAATGAGCAGTTCTTC. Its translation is CSVKSGGAYNEQFF.

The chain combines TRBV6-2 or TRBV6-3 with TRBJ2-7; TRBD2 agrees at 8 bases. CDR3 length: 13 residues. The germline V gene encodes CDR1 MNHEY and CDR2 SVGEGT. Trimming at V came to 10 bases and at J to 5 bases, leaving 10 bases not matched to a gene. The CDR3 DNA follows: TGTGCCACCGCCGGGACTAGGATGGACGAGCAGTACTTC. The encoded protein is CATAGTRMDEQYF.

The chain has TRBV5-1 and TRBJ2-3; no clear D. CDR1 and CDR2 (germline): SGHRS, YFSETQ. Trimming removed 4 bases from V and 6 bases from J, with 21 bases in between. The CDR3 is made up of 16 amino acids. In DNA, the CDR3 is TGCGCCAGCAGCCCGGTTAAATCCCCAGGTGGGGATACGCAGTATTTT. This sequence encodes CASSPVKSPGGDTQYF.

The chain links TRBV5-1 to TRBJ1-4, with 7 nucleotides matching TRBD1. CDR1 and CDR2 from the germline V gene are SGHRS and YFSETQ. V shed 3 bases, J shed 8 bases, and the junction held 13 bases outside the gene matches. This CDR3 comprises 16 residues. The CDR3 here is CASSSGDRAAQEKLFF. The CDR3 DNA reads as TGCGCCAGCAGCTCTGGAGACAGGGCCGCCCAGGAAAAACTGTTTTTT.

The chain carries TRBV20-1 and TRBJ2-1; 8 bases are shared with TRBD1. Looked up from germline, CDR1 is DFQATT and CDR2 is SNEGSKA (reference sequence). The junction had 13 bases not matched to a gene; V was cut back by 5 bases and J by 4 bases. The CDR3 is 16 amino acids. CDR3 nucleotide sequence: TGCAGTGCTCTCCCGCTTAGGCAGGGGGCTTACAATGAGCAGTTCTTC. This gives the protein CSALPLRQGAYNEQFF.

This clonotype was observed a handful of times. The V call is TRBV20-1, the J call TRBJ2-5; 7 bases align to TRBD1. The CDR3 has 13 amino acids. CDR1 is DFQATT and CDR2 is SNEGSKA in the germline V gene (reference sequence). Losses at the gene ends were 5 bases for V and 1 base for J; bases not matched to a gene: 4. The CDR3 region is CSAPRQGQETQYF. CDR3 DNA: TGCAGTGCTCCGAGACAGGGCCAAGAGACCCAGTACTTC.

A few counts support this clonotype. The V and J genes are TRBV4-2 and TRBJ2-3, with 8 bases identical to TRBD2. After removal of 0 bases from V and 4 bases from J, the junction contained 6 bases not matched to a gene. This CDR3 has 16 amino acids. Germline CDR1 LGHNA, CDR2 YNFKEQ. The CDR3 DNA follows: TGTGCCAGCAGCCAAGAACGACTAGCGAACGCAGATACGCAGTATTTT. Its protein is CASSQERLANADTQYF.

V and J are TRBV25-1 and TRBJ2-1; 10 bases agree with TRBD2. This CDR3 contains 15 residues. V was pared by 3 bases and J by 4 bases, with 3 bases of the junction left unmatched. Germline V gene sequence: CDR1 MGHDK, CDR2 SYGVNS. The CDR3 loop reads CASSEGTSAYNEQFF. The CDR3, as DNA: TGTGCCAGCAGTGAGGGGACTAGCGCATACAATGAGCAGTTCTTC.

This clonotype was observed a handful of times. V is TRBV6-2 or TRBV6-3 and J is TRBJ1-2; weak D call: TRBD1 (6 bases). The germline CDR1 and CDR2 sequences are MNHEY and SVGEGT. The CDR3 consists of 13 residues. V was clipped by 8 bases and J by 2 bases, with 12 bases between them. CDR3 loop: CASSGDLNYGYTF. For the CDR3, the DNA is TGTGCCAGCTCAGGGGATCTGAACTATGGCTACACCTTC.

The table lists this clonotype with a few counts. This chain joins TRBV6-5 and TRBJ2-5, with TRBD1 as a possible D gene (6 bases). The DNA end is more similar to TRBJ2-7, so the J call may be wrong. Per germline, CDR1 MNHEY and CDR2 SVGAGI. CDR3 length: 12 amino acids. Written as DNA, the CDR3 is TGTGCCACCTTAGACAAGGGGGTCGAGCAGTACTTC. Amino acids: CATLDKGVEQYF.

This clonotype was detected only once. The CDR3 sequence is CSARPYTGVESYGYTF. CDR3 coding DNA: TGCAGTGCTAGACCTTATACAGGGGTAGAAAGCTATGGCTACACCTTC. The genes are TRBV20-1 and TRBJ1-2; 7 bases line up with TRBD1. V trimming: 2 bases; J trimming: 4 bases; junction bases outside the gene matches: 13. CDR3 length: 16 amino acids. The germline CDR1 and CDR2 sequences are DFQATT and SNEGSKA (reference sequence).

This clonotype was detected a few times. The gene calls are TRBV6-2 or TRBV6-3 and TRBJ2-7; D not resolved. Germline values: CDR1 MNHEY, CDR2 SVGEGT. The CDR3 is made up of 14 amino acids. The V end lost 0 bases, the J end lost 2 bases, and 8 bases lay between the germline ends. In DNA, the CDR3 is TGTGCCAGCAGTTACTCGATACCCACCTACGAGCAGTACTTC. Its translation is CASSYSIPTYEQYF.

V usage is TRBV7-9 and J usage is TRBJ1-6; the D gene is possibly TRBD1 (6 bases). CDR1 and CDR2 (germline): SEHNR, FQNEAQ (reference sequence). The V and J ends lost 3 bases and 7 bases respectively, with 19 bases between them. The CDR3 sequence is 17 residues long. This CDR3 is CASSFRPGGIINSPLHF. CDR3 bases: TGTGCCAGCAGCTTCCGACCCGGGGGCATTATCAATTCACCCCTCCACTTT.

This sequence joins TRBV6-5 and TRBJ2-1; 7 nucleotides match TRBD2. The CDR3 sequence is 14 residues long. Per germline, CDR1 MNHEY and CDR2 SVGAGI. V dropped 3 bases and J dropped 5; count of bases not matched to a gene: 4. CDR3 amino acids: CASSYGRGNNEQFF. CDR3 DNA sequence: TGTGCCAGCAGTTATGGGAGGGGAAACAATGAGCAGTTCTTC.

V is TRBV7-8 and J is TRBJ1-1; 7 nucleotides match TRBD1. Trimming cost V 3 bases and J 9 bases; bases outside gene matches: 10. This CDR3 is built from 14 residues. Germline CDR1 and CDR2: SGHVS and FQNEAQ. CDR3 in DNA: TGTGCCAGCAGCTTGGGTGTCACGGACAGGAAAGCTTTCTTT. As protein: CASSLGVTDRKAFF.

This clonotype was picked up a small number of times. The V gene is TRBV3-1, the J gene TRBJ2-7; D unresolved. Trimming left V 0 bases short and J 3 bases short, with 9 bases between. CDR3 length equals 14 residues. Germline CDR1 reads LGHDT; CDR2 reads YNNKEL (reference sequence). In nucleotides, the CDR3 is TGTGCCAGCAGCCAAGATGGTGGGGTCTACGAGCAGTACTTC. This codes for CASSQDGGVYEQYF.

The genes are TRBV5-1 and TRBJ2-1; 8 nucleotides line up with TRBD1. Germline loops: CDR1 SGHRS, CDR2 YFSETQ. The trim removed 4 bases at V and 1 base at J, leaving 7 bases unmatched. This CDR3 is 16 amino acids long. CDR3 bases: TGCGCCAGCAGCCGAGACAGGGGACGTTCCTACAATGAGCAGTTCTTC. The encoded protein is CASSRDRGRSYNEQFF.

In DNA form, the CDR3 reads TGTGCCAGCAGTGAACAGGCAGCTTTAACCTACAATGAGCAGTTCTTC. It yields the protein CASSEQAALTYNEQFF. V and J are TRBV6-1 and TRBJ2-1; no clear D. The germline CDR1 and CDR2 sequences are MNHNS and SASEGT. The CDR3 loop spans 16 amino acids. The V end lost 2 bases, the J end lost 2 bases, and 13 bases lay between the germline ends.

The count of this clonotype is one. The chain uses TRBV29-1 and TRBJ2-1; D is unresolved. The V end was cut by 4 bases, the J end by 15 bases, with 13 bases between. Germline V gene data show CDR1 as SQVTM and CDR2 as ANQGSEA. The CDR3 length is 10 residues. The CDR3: CSVADGPRFF. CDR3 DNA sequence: TGCAGCGTTGCGGACGGCCCCAGGTTCTTC.